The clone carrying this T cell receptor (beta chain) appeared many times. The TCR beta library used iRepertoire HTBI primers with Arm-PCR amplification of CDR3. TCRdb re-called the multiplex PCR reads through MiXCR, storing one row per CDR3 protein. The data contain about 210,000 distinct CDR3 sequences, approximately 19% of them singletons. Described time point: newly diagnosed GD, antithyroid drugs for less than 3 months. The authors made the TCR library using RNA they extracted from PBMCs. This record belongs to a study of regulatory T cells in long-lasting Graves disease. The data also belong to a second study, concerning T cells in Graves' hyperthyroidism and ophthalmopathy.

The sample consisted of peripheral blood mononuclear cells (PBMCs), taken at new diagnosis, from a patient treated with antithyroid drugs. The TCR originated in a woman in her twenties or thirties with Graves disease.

CDR3 protein: CAWSVQLGRGTEAFF. CDR3 sequence (DNA): TGTGCCTGGAGTGTACAGTTAGGGAGAGGGACTGAAGCTTTCTTT. The rearrangement links TRBV30 to TRBJ1-1; D is unresolved. This CDR3 has 15 residues. The V end lost 0 bases, the J end lost 5 bases, and 16 bases lay between the germline ends. Looked up from germline, CDR1 is GTSNPN and CDR2 is SVGIG (reference sequence).